The table lists the clone carrying this T cell receptor beta chain with many counts. Its antigen is unknown. This entry belongs to a study of spatial heterogeneity in lung cancer. Study details: Detection consistently yielded more beta chains than alpha chains.

The time point is: sample taken at primary tumor resection. Donors were fewer than 90 untreated early-stage non-small cell lung cancer patients. Study-wide findings and caveats: Counts of expanded intratumoral alpha and beta TCRs tracked tumor mutation counts.

TCRdb called the 5' RACE reads again in MiXCR, with one record for every CDR3 protein. The table includes roughly 8,800 distinct CDR3 sequences, about 4.5% detected once. Here the sequenced sample was lung tumor tissue, taken at surgery. The TCR comes from a female donor with early-stage non-small cell lung cancer.

As DNA, the CDR3 is TGTGCCAGCAGCTTAGCGGTAGACTCTGGAAACACCATATATTTT. Protein product: CASSLAVDSGNTIYF. The rearrangement uses TRBV7-2 and TRBJ1-3; D gene uncertain. Per the germline V gene, CDR1 is SGHTA and CDR2 is FQGNSA. V shed 0 bases and J shed 0 bases, with 6 bases lying between them. The CDR3 is made up of 15 amino acids.